This TCR beta chain was recorded in a study of blood T cell dynamics during melanoma immunotherapy. In the study overall: Patients with metastatic melanoma got pembrolizumab or nivolumab-ipilimumab as first-line care. General study points: Whether repertoire-driving clones were melanoma-specific could not be determined.

This table comes from immunoSEQ multiplex PCR, and its TCRdb copy is limited to in-frame clones, with some not included. The sample contains about 17,000 clones, roughly 84% of which appear only once. About this clone itself: Its antigen is as yet unknown.

Time point indicated: pre-treatment baseline. Samples come from before therapy and from week 3 after the first blockade cycle. Patients had no prior systemic cancer treatment, immunosuppressants or other active cancers. Sequenced material: blood, taken from a patient treated with checkpoint blockade. This receptor was taken from a human donor with melanoma.

The CDR3 reads CASSAQTSGIRDTQYF. CDR3 coding DNA: TGTGCCAGCAGTGCCCAGACTAGCGGGATCCGAGATACGCAGTATTTT. The V gene is TRBV28, the J gene TRBJ2-3; 11 nucleotides align to TRBD2. V lost 5 bases and J lost 5; bases outside the gene matches: 9. The CDR3 sequence is 16 residues long. Germline V gene sequence: CDR1 MDHEN, CDR2 SYDVKM. The variable domain in full, with the rest retrieved from reference TRBV28 and TRBJ2-3, is DVKVTQSSRYLVKRTGEKVFLECVQDMDHENMFWYRQDPGLGLRLIYFSYDVKMKEKGDIPEGYSVSREKKERFSLILESASTNQTSMYLCASSAQTSGIRDTQYFGPGTRLTVL.